This T cell receptor beta chain was identified in a study of cytomegalovirus exposure and HLA in healthy donors. This clone was recorded only once. Clones were sequenced by immunoSEQ multiplex PCR, and TCRdb holds only the in-frame ones, with some missing. The sample contains about 110,000 clones, approximately 85% of which appear only once. The V gene's germline CDR1 is SGDLS and CDR2 YYNGEE. The V end was cut by 0 bases, the J end by 1 base, with 17 bases between. This CDR3 spans 18 amino acids. Material: PBMCs. The chain links TRBV9 to TRBJ2-4, with a tentative D call TRBD2 (6 bases). The clonotype originates from a woman younger than 35 in good health and CMV-seronegative. Here the CDR3 reads CASSVGIGTGPAKNIQYF. DNA of the CDR3: TGTGCCAGCAGCGTAGGAATCGGGACTGGCCCTGCCAAAAACATTCAGTACTTC.